Given below is one T cell receptor beta chain in context. The sample comes from a study of technical replicates of blood from a few donors. Here immunoSEQ multiplex PCR was the method, and the copy in TCRdb shows in-frame clones only, minus some. The table lists some 80,000 clones, 95% to 97% of them singletons. The V end was cut by 6 bases, the J end by 3 bases, with 12 bases between. CDR3 length equals 13 residues. From germline, CDR1 is MNHEY and CDR2 SVGAGI. Sequencing input: T cells isolated from PBMCs. This chain joins TRBV6-5 and TRBJ2-7, with D possibly being TRBD1 (6 bases). The TCR comes from a human donor in good health. CDR3 DNA: TGTGCCAGCAGCAAAACAGGGTTCTACGAGCAGTACTTC. This codes for CASSKTGFYEQYF.